This T cell receptor (beta chain) was obtained from a study of T cell changes during pregnancy in multiple sclerosis. Clones were sequenced by immunoSEQ multiplex PCR, and TCRdb holds only the in-frame ones, with some missing. The repertoire holds under 50,000 clones, with under 90% as singletons. Only a few counts were recorded for this clone. J lost 3 bases, V lost 2 bases, and 13 bases had no gene match. Germline loops: CDR1 ENHRY, CDR2 SYGVKD. CDR3 length equals 19 residues. This chain uses TRBV10-3 with TRBJ2-2, with TRBD1 matching over 9 bases. The sample here was peripheral blood, taken in the first trimester of pregnancy. The TCR comes from a female donor in good health, enrolled as a control in a pregnancy study. The CDR3 region has the DNA TGTGCCATCAGTGAGACCGGGACAGGGTCATTGATTGACACCGGGGAGCTGTTTTTT. It specifies CAISETGTGSLIDTGELFF.